This record covers a single TCR beta chain. This specimen belongs to a study of T cell changes during pregnancy in multiple sclerosis. The CDR3 is 19 amino acids. V lost 1 base and J lost 0, with 19 bases in between. Germline V CDR1 and CDR2: MGHRA, YSYEKL. TCRdb's copy holds only in-frame clones and misses some; the assay was immunoSEQ multiplex PCR. This sample carries approximately 52,000 clones, around 92% of them seen once, and the ten largest clones take approximately 0.25%. The rearrangement joins TRBV4-1 to TRBJ1-5, with a possible D match to TRBD1 (5 bases). This sample comprised CD4+ T cells from peripheral blood mononuclear cells, obtained in the third trimester of pregnancy. The receptor was isolated from a female donor with multiple sclerosis, enrolled in a pregnancy study. CDR3 coding DNA: TGCGCCAGCAGCCAAGTGCAGGGCGGTCGACTTTATAGCAATCAGCCCCAGCATTTT. Its protein product is CASSQVQGGRLYSNQPQHF.